A single sample is the source of the 32 T cell receptor beta chains below, sequenced in a study of CD8+CD57+ T cells in acquired aplastic anemia. In patients chosen for sequencing, flow cytometry had shown CD8+CD57+ cell expansion. It was genomic DNA that served as the template for profiling TCR beta VDJ and CDR3. TCRdb processed the reads anew with MiXCR; each CDR3 protein has one entry. The table has under 350,000 distinct CDR3 sequences, approximately 57% seen once; the top ten hold around 1.3%. The sample consisted of sorted CD4+, CD8+, or CD8+CD57+ T cells (not recorded which) from PBMCs. The receptors derive from a human donor with aplastic anemia.

CDR3 sequence (DNA): TGTGCCAGCAGCGTAGAGGGCGGGAGAGGCTACACCTTC. Protein: CASSVEGGRGYTF. The rearrangement uses TRBV9 and TRBJ1-2; D unresolved. CDR3 length: 13 amino acids. Germline V gene data show CDR1 as SGDLS and CDR2 as YYNGEE. V shed 0 bases and J shed 8 bases, with 11 bases lying between them.

This chain uses TRBV12-3 or TRBV12-4 with TRBJ1-4; the D is unclear. Trimming stripped 1 base from V and 8 bases from J, with 14 bases between. CDR3 length: 15 residues. The CDR3 region is CASSLDARRGEKLFF. DNA for the CDR3: TGTGCCAGCAGTTTAGATGCACGGCGAGGAGAAAAACTGTTTTTT.

The CDR3 bases are TGCAGTGCTAGAGATTGGGGGAGGGCCTCACATACGCAGTATTTT. Translation: CSARDWGRASHTQYF. The J gene is TRBJ2-3, the V gene TRBV20-1; 7 bases line up with TRBD2. Unmatched junction bases numbered 10, after V lost 0 bases and J lost 7 bases. The CDR3 totals 15 residues. Per germline, CDR1 DFQATT and CDR2 SNEGSKA (reference sequence).

This clonotype has more than one count but fewer than ten. CDR3 in amino acids: CASSWSSRGEQYF. DNA for the CDR3: TGTGCCAGCAGCTGGTCGTCCAGGGGAGAGCAGTACTTC. The chain recombines TRBV12-3 or TRBV12-4 with TRBJ2-7; a possible D gene is TRBD1 (6 bases). CDR3 size: 13 residues. Trimming shortened V by 6 bases and J by 7 bases, and 16 bases separated the two germline ends.

This clonotype came up many times. The V and J genes are TRBV7-3 and TRBJ2-7, with D perhaps TRBD2 (5 bases). In germline, CDR1 is SGHTA, CDR2 FQGTGA. V shed 0 bases and J shed 3 bases, with 9 bases lying between them. The CDR3 sequence is 14 residues long. This chain's CDR3 is CASSLTSGSYEQYF. The CDR3 DNA is TGTGCCAGCAGCTTAACGTCGGGGAGCTACGAGCAGTACTTC.

V usage is TRBV10-3 and J usage is TRBJ2-2; 10 bases align to TRBD1. Trimming cost V 4 bases and J 3 bases; bases outside gene matches: 2. The CDR3 is 15 amino acids. Germline V lookup: CDR1 ENHRY, CDR2 SYGVKD. CDR3 sequence reads: CAISVGTGDTGELFF. The CDR3 region has the DNA TGTGCCATCAGTGTTGGGACAGGGGACACCGGGGAGCTGTTTTTT.

This clonotype showed up many times. This sequence joins TRBV6-5 and TRBJ1-1, with D uncertain. From germline, CDR1 is MNHEY and CDR2 SVGAGI. This CDR3 is built from 16 residues. Trimming took 0 bases from V and 3 from J, leaving 14 bases between them. The CDR3 region is CASSYSTGRSDTEAFF. Written as DNA, the CDR3 is TGTGCCAGCAGTTACTCGACTGGCAGGAGTGACACTGAAGCTTTCTTT.

Remarks on this clonotype: A much bigger clone sits one base away, suggesting this may be a read error. The chain combines TRBV27 with TRBJ1-1, with a possible D match to TRBD1 (6 bases). CDR1 is MNHEY and CDR2 is SMNVEV in the germline V gene (reference sequence). This CDR3 region has 13 residues. CDR3 region: CAGSLDRKTEAFF. CDR3 in DNA: TGTGCCGGCAGTTTAGACAGGAAGACTGAAGCTTTCTTT.

The chain has TRBV9 and TRBJ2-2; D call uncertain. The CDR3 runs to 15 residues. The germline V and J ends were trimmed by 0 bases and 9 bases, with 15 bases remaining between them. Germline assignment: CDR1 SGDLS and CDR2 YYNGEE. The CDR3 DNA sequence: TGTGCCAGCAGCGTAGGTTGGCGATATGAGAGGGAGCTGTTTTTT. Amino acids: CASSVGWRYERELFF.

The chain has TRBV19 and TRBJ2-3, with TRBD1 matching over 9 bases. The V and J ends lost 5 bases and 2 bases, in that order; junction bases with no gene match: 8. The CDR3 contains 16 residues. Germline CDR1 LNHDA, CDR2 SQIVND (reference sequence). This CDR3 reads CASSHEGQGTTDTQYF. As DNA, the CDR3 is TGTGCCAGTAGTCACGAGGGACAGGGTACCACAGATACGCAGTATTTT. Based on the CDR3 plus reference TRBV19 and TRBJ2-3, the full variable domain is DGGITQSPKYLFRKEGQNVTLSCEQNLNHDAMYWYRQDPGQGLRLIYYSQIVNDFQKGDIAEGYSVSREKKESFPLTVTSAQKNPTAFYLCASSHEGQGTTDTQYFGPGTRLTVL.

This chain connects TRBV10-3 to TRBJ2-7; TRBD1 agrees at 9 bases. The germline V gene has CDR1 ENHRY and CDR2 SYGVKD. This CDR3 has 18 residues. J was trimmed by 6 bases and V by 0 bases; bases with no gene match: 15. This chain's CDR3 is CAISESMFGTGTMGEQYF. CDR3 sequence (DNA): TGTGCCATCAGTGAGTCTATGTTCGGGACAGGGACGATGGGCGAGCAGTACTTC.

About this clonotype itself: The germline gene is not matched at one end of the junction; a read error may be the cause. The chain couples TRBV6-2 or TRBV6-3 to TRBJ2-4; D unresolved. This CDR3 has 17 residues. Per germline, CDR1 MNHEY and CDR2 SVGEGT. CDR3 in DNA: TGTGCCAGCGGTTACGGGCCGGGCCCGCTAGCCAAAAACATTCAGTACTTC. Its protein product is CASGYGPGPLAKNIQYF.

Remarks on this clonotype: One end of the junction does not line up with germline, which may come from a read error. The chain joins TRBV5-1 to TRBJ2-3, with no clear D. The CDR3 consists of 15 residues. The germline V gene has CDR1 SGHRS and CDR2 YFSETQ. The CDR3 protein is CASSLAGSPADTQYF. The CDR3 DNA follows: TGTGCCAGCAGCTTGGCCGGCTCTCCAGCAGATACGCAGTATTTT.

This clonotype came up once. The V call is TRBV6-1, the J call TRBJ1-2, with D possibly TRBD1 on 6 matching bases. The CDR3 is 16 amino acids. Between the trimmed V and J ends, which lost 2 bases and 8 bases, there was a span of 21 bases. Germline V CDR1 and CDR2: MNHNS, SASEGT. CDR3 nucleotides: TGTGCCAGCAGTGAACAGTCTCGACAGGCTTCCGGAGGCTACACCTTC. Residues: CASSEQSRQASGGYTF.

This clonotype was recorded at least ten times. The DNA for the CDR3 is TGCAGTGCTAGCCCTGAGCGGGGGGGTTACAATGAGCAGTTCTTC. Translated, it gives CSASPERGGYNEQFF. J is TRBJ2-1 and V is TRBV20-1; 10 nucleotides match TRBD2. The CDR3 sequence is 15 residues long. Trimming at V came to 3 bases and at J to 4 bases, leaving 6 bases not matched to a gene. CDR1 DFQATT and CDR2 SNEGSKA come from the germline V gene (reference sequence).

The chain joins TRBV2 to TRBJ1-2; D is unresolved. This CDR3 comprises 13 residues. The germline gives CDR1 SNHLY, CDR2 FYNNEI. Trimming took 5 bases from V and 4 from J, leaving 11 bases between them. CDR3 sequence (DNA): TGTGCCAGCAGTCCAGAAAGCAGCTATGGCTACACCTTC. Residues: CASSPESSYGYTF.

The V and J genes are TRBV14 and TRBJ2-1; D possibly corresponds to TRBD2 (6 bases). This CDR3 contains 15 residues. CDR1 is SGHDN and CDR2 is FVKESK in the germline V gene. Trimming took off 0 bases at V and 9 bases at J, with 15 bases between the two ends. DNA for the CDR3: TGTGCCAGCAGCCAAGACGGGAGTGGATATAGTGAGCAGTTCTTC. It encodes CASSQDGSGYSEQFF. Supplemented by reference TRBV14 and TRBJ2-1, the full variable domain reads EAGVTQFPSHSVIEKGQTVTLRCDPISGHDNLYWYRRVMGKEIKFLLHFVKESKQDESGMPNNRFLAERTGGTYSTLKVQPAELEDSGVYFCASSQDGSGYSEQFFGPGTRLTVL.

V gene TRBV19 combines with J gene TRBJ1-5; D is perhaps TRBD1 (6 bases). V was trimmed by 1 base and J by 0 bases, leaving 10 bases between them. Germline loops: CDR1 LNHDA, CDR2 SQIVND (reference sequence). The CDR3 has 16 amino acids. CDR3 loop: CASSIVPTGSNQPQHF. The CDR3 DNA sequence: TGTGCCAGTAGTATAGTCCCGACAGGTAGCAATCAGCCCCAGCATTTT.

V usage is TRBV2 and J usage is TRBJ2-6; possibly TRBD1 or TRBD2 for D (5 bases each). The CDR3 is 14 amino acids. The V gene lost 6 bases and the J gene lost 3 bases, with 9 bases spanning the gap. Per germline, CDR1 SNHLY and CDR2 FYNNEI. The CDR3 DNA reads TGTGCCAGCAGGAGGGGTAGTGGGGCCAACGTCCTGACTTTC. Translating it yields CASRRGSGANVLTF. The whole variable domain, remainder taken from reference TRBV2 and TRBJ2-6, is EPEVTQTPSHQVTQMGQEVILRCVPISNHLYFYWYRQILGQKVEFLVSFYNNEISEKSEIFDDQFSVERPDGSNFTLKIRSTKLEDSAMYFCASRRGSGANVLTFGAGSRLTVL.

J is TRBJ1-3 and V is TRBV7-8; the D gene is possibly TRBD1 (5 bases). The V gene lost 7 bases and the J gene lost 4 bases, with 23 bases spanning the gap. The CDR3 extends over 17 amino acids. Germline assignment: CDR1 SGHVS and CDR2 FQNEAQ. The CDR3 protein is CASTDKPWGRSGNTIYF. CDR3 DNA sequence: TGTGCCAGCACCGACAAACCTTGGGGACGTTCCGGAAACACCATATATTTT.

Remarks on this clonotype: One junction end does not reproduce the germline sequence, and a read error may be involved. The chain recombines TRBV7-3 with TRBJ2-7; 10 nucleotides agree with TRBD2. Germline V CDR1 and CDR2: SGHTA, FQGTGA. The CDR3 covers 15 residues. The CDR3 sequence is CARSALAGASYEQYF. Here the CDR3 DNA reads TGTGCCCGCAGCGCCCTAGCGGGGGCATCCTACGAGCAGTACTTC.

A word on this clonotype: Without the conserved terminal phenylalanine or tryptophan, this CDR3 likely stems from a read error. The DNA is left out, because the CDR3 cannot be placed on it with certainty; the CDR3 is given as TCRdb lists it. The chain carries TRBV5-1 and TRBJ1-2. Germline lookup yields CDR1 SGHRS and CDR2 YFSETQ. The CDR3 length is 9 residues, termini included. CDR3 region: CASSLEGTS.

This chain connects TRBV19 to TRBJ2-7; TRBD1 agrees at 7 bases. The CDR3 is made up of 15 amino acids. Looked up from germline, CDR1 is LNHDA and CDR2 is SQIVND (reference sequence). V shed 6 bases, J shed 7 bases, and the junction held 15 bases outside the gene matches. The CDR3 coding sequence is TGTGCCAGTAGCCCAACAGGGGTATATACAGGGGAGCAGTACTTC. This sequence encodes CASSPTGVYTGEQYF.

This chain uses TRBV12-3 or TRBV12-4 with TRBJ2-1; D could derive from TRBD1 or TRBD2 (5 bases each). V was trimmed by 5 bases and J by 13 bases, leaving 18 bases between them. The CDR3 loop spans 13 amino acids. CDR3 in DNA: TGTGCCAGCAGTAGAGGGACCCTAGACGATCAGTTCTTC. This translates into CASSRGTLDDQFF.

This clonotype appeared once. An end of the junction differs from the germline gene, which may be a read error. This sequence joins TRBV6-5 and TRBJ1-3, with 7 bases matching TRBD1. The CDR3 has 13 residues. Germline CDR1 reads MNHEY; CDR2 reads SVGAGI. CDR3 residues: CASSYSRGNTMYF. The CDR3 DNA sequence: TGTGCCAGCAGTTACTCCAGGGGGAACACCATGTATTTT.

The gene calls are TRBV11-3 and TRBJ1-1; maybe TRBD1 (5 bases). V gave up 4 bases and J gave up 1 base, with 10 bases separating them. Germline loops: CDR1 SGHNT, CDR2 YENEEA. The CDR3 consists of 14 residues. CDR3 sequence reads: CASSSRGTNTEAFF. CDR3 nucleotide sequence: TGTGCCAGCAGCTCTAGGGGTACGAACACTGAAGCTTTCTTT.

This clonotype turned up a few times. J is TRBJ2-2 and V is TRBV25-1; 10 bases match TRBD1. Germline-derived CDR1 and CDR2 are MGHDK and SYGVNS. V shed 1 base, J shed 5 bases, and the junction held 4 bases outside the gene matches. CDR3 length: 16 amino acids. In DNA, the CDR3 is TGTGCCAGCAGTGAATTAGGGACAGGGGAAACCGGGGAGCTGTTTTTT. Residues: CASSELGTGETGELFF.

This clonotype was counted a few times. V gene TRBV29-1 combines with J gene TRBJ2-3, with D possibly matching TRBD1 (6 bases). Germline V lookup: CDR1 SQVTM, CDR2 ANQGSEA. V lost 4 bases and J 0 bases, leaving 8 bases between the germline ends. This CDR3 has 13 residues. The CDR3 region has the DNA TGCAGCGTTGTCGGGACAAGCACAGATACGCAGTATTTT. This codes for CSVVGTSTDTQYF.

This clonotype was counted only a few times. V and J are TRBV20-1 and TRBJ1-5; D is unresolved. This CDR3 is 14 amino acids long. The V gene lost 3 bases and the J gene lost 0 bases, with 9 bases spanning the gap. Germline values: CDR1 DFQATT, CDR2 SNEGSKA (reference sequence). The chain's CDR3 is CSASATSSNQPQHF. CDR3 in DNA: TGCAGTGCTAGCGCAACATCTAGCAATCAGCCCCAGCATTTT.

The V call is TRBV20-1, the J call TRBJ2-3, with TRBD1 matching 8 bases. The CDR3 is 11 residues long. The germline V gene encodes CDR1 DFQATT and CDR2 SNEGSKA (reference sequence). Unmatched junction bases numbered 6, after V lost 6 bases and J lost 10 bases. CDR3 nucleotides: TGCAGTGCCAAGACAGGGGAGGCGCAGTATTTT. It codes for CSAKTGEAQYF.

Notes on this clonotype: The junction shows a germline mismatch at one end, possibly a read error. The chain's CDR3 is CASSLYTGGIYGQYF. CDR3 DNA: TGTGCCAGCAGCTTATACACGGGGGGTATTTACGGGCAGTACTTC. The rearrangement links TRBV7-2 to TRBJ2-7; 7 nucleotides agree with TRBD2. Germline assignment: CDR1 SGHTA and CDR2 FQGNSA. This CDR3 region has 15 residues.

The chain employs TRBV11-2 and TRBJ1-1, with a weak D call TRBD1 (6 bases). Deletions cut 1 base from V and 7 bases from J, with 16 bases between. CDR1 SGHAT and CDR2 FQNNGV come from the germline V gene. This CDR3 comprises 15 residues. CDR3 bases: TGTGCCAGCAGCTTAGCGACAGGAGGGGAGGGTGAAGCTTTCTTT. Encoded protein: CASSLATGGEGEAFF.